Sequencing of this T cell receptor (beta chain) was carried out in a study of cytomegalovirus exposure and HLA in healthy donors. Study-wide results and caveats: Testing in vitro showed a few CMV-associated chains specific for CMV antigens. Later, an analysis found that common viral pathogens appeared to be linked with several of the most significant clusters.

This clone was observed a handful of times. Its target is not known. Researchers ran the PCR with 60 Vbeta and 13 Jbeta primers. Sequencing was performed with immunoSEQ multiplex PCR; in TCRdb, only in-frame clones are kept and a portion is missing. The repertoire has roughly 100,000 clones, 75% of them found once; the top ten carry 2.5%. In germline, CDR1 is SGDLS, CDR2 YYNGEE. Trimming cost V 3 bases and J 7 bases, with 17 bases left between them. CDR3 size: 16 residues. Source material: PBMCs. The V and J genes are TRBV9 and TRBJ1-6; a weak D match, TRBD1 (6 bases). The receptor's source is a man aged 35-49 years in good health and CMV-seronegative. The CDR3: CASSAMGGARNSPLHF. CDR3 DNA: TGTGCCAGCAGCGCCATGGGGGGGGCCCGGAATTCACCCCTCCACTTT.